This entry lists 6 T cell receptor beta chains sequenced from one sample in a study of CD8+CD57+ T cells in acquired aplastic anemia. TCR beta VDJ combinations and CDR3 sequences were profiled from genomic DNA. MiXCR, run by TCRdb on the reads, gives a single entry per CDR3 protein. The top ten clones hold 3.5% to 4.5% of a sample with 400,000 to 450,000 distinct CDR3 sequences, 60% to 80% of them seen once. Sequenced sample: sorted CD4+, CD8+, or CD8+CD57+ T cells (not recorded which) from PBMCs. The receptors were sampled from a human donor in good health, serving as a control.

This clonotype was seen many times. The chain carries TRBV15 and TRBJ2-7; D possibly corresponds to TRBD2 (6 bases). V was pared by 3 bases and J by 2 bases, with 14 bases between. The germline V gene encodes CDR1 LNHNV and CDR2 YYDKDF (reference sequence). The CDR3 is made up of 15 amino acids. The CDR3: CATSRDRDSAYEQYF. For the CDR3, the DNA is TGTGCCACCAGCAGGGACCGGGACTCAGCCTACGAGCAGTACTTC. Together with reference TRBV15 and TRBJ2-7, the CDR3 gives the full variable domain: DAMVIQNPRYQVTQFGKPVTLSCSQTLNHNVMYWYQQKSSQAPKLLFHYYDKDFNNEADTPDNFQSRRPNTSFCFLDIRSPGLGDTAMYLCATSRDRDSAYEQYFGPGTRLTVT.

V and J are TRBV15 and TRBJ2-3, with D perhaps TRBD1 (5 bases). The germline V gene has CDR1 LNHNV and CDR2 YYDKDF (reference sequence). This CDR3 is 15 amino acids long. Trimming left V 5 bases short and J 0 bases short, with 12 bases between. CDR3 in DNA: TGTGCCACCAGCTATAATGGGGCGAGCACAGATACGCAGTATTTT. It is translated as CATSYNGASTDTQYF.

Regarding this clonotype: It is likely a read error, because the conserved phenylalanine at the end of the CDR3 is missing. The limits of the CDR3 on the DNA are not certain, so only TCRdb's listed CDR3 is given. The chain employs TRBV2 and TRBJ2-7; the table's D call of TRBD1 was not tested on the DNA. The CDR3 is made up of 16 amino acids, end residues included. Per the germline V gene, CDR1 is SNHLY and CDR2 is FYNNEI. The CDR3 reads CASSEAGPGDGRFLCT.

CDR3 DNA: TGTGCCAGCATCCTACAATCACGTGCTGAAACCCTGTTTTTT. Protein product: CASILQSRAETLFF. The V and J genes are TRBV14 and TRBJ1-4; no reliable D call. Germline assignment: CDR1 SGHDN and CDR2 FVKESK. There are 14 residues in the CDR3. The V gene lost 7 bases and the J gene lost 14 bases, with 23 bases spanning the gap.

Regarding this clonotype: A junction end diverges from the germline sequence, so it may reflect a read error. The chain is built from TRBV7-2 and TRBJ2-3; no clear D. CDR1 SGHTA and CDR2 FQGNSA come from the germline V gene. The CDR3 has 15 amino acids. CDR3 protein: CASSLVADNTETQFF. The CDR3 DNA sequence: TGTGCCAGCAGCTTAGTTGCCGATAACACAGAGACGCAGTTCTTT.

J is TRBJ1-1 and V is TRBV5-1, with D possibly matching TRBD1 (6 bases). Per the germline V gene, CDR1 is SGHRS and CDR2 is YFSETQ. There are 17 residues in the CDR3. Deletions cut 5 bases from V and 3 bases from J, with 23 bases between. The CDR3 nucleotides read TGCGCCAGCAGATTAGGGCAGGGGCCAGACCGACACACTGAAGCTTTCTTT. Translating gives CASRLGQGPDRHTEAFF.